These 27 T cell receptor beta chains originate from one sample sequenced in a study of somatic mutations in cytotoxic T cells in rheumatoid arthritis. Here immunoSEQ multiplex PCR was the method, and the copy in TCRdb shows in-frame clones only, minus some. The sample consists of around 2,800 clones, around 83% of them appearing once. Sequencing was performed on CD8+ T cells sorted from blood. The receptors were sampled from a man in his fifties or sixties with rheumatoid arthritis.

The chain employs TRBV2 and TRBJ1-4; 10 positions match TRBD1. The CDR3 runs 18 residues. Trimming took 4 bases from V and 3 from J; bases not matched to a gene: 11. CDR1 is SNHLY and CDR2 is FYNNEI in the germline V gene. CDR3 DNA sequence: TGTGCCAGCAGTGGATGGACAGGGGGTACCACGGCTAATGAAAAACTGTTTTTT. Protein sequence: CASSGWTGGTTANEKLFF.

This clone is large by share. The V gene is TRBV4-1, the J gene TRBJ1-1; the match to TRBD1 covers 9 bases. Germline CDR1 is MGHRA and CDR2 is YSYEKL. J was trimmed by 3 bases and V by 5 bases; bases with no gene match: 7. This CDR3 region has 15 residues. The CDR3 region has the DNA TGCGCCAGCAGCTCTCTACGGACAGGGGACACTGAAGCTTTCTTT. Encoded protein: CASSSLRTGDTEAFF.

The rearrangement joins TRBV7-6 to TRBJ1-4; D gene uncertain. The germline CDR1 and CDR2 sequences are SGHVS and FNYEAQ. This CDR3 contains 15 residues. Deletions cut 5 bases from V and 0 bases from J, with 10 bases between. CDR3 coding DNA: TGTGCCAGCAGCCCCAGTGGTGCAACTAATGAAAAACTGTTTTTT. It translates to CASSPSGATNEKLFF.

The rearrangement uses TRBV27 and TRBJ2-5, with D possibly being TRBD2 (7 bases). Germline V CDR1 and CDR2: MNHEY, SMNVEV (reference sequence). The CDR3 contains 14 residues. V was cut by 3 bases and J by 6 bases, with 14 bases left in between. This chain's CDR3 is CASSLQGRGKTQYF. The CDR3 region has the DNA TGTGCCAGCAGTTTGCAGGGGAGGGGAAAGACCCAGTACTTC.

This clone was seen once. The rearrangement joins TRBV15 to TRBJ2-1, with 8 bases fitting TRBD1. V shed 1 base, J shed 3 bases, and the junction held 2 bases outside the gene matches. The CDR3 extends over 15 amino acids. The germline CDR1 and CDR2 sequences are LNHNV and YYDKDF (reference sequence). The CDR3 here is CATSRGTGSYNEQFF. Written as DNA, the CDR3 is TGTGCCACCAGCAGAGGGACAGGGAGCTACAATGAGCAGTTCTTC.

There are a few counts of this clone. V and J are TRBV19 and TRBJ2-1; a possible D gene is TRBD2 (5 bases). CDR3 length equals 16 residues. The ends were cut back, 5 bases at V and 0 bases at J, with 14 bases in the middle. Germline lookup yields CDR1 LNHDA and CDR2 SQIVND (reference sequence). The CDR3 loop reads CASSLRLGSSYNEQFF. The CDR3 DNA follows: TGTGCCAGTAGTCTCCGTTTAGGGAGCTCCTACAATGAGCAGTTCTTC. The entire variable domain, with the rest obtained from reference TRBV19 and TRBJ2-1, is as follows: DGGITQSPKYLFRKEGQNVTLSCEQNLNHDAMYWYRQDPGQGLRLIYYSQIVNDFQKGDIAEGYSVSREKKESFPLTVTSAQKNPTAFYLCASSLRLGSSYNEQFFGPGTRLTVL.

This clone was seen a few times. V and J are TRBV19 and TRBJ1-1; TRBD1 is a possible D gene (6 bases). This CDR3 region has 13 residues. Between the trimmed V and J ends, which lost 5 bases and 1 base, there was a span of 8 bases. Germline-derived CDR1 and CDR2 are LNHDA and SQIVND (reference sequence). The DNA for the CDR3 is TGTGCCAGTAGTCCACAGGGGAACACTGAAGCTTTCTTT. Protein product: CASSPQGNTEAFF.

The chain is built from TRBV27 and TRBJ1-5; weak D call: TRBD1 (6 bases). CDR1 and CDR2 from the germline V gene are MNHEY and SMNVEV (reference sequence). CDR3 length: 17 amino acids. V lost 3 bases and J 1 base, leaving 16 bases between the germline ends. This CDR3 reads CASSLDSSHGSNQPQHF. CDR3 sequence (DNA): TGTGCCAGCAGTTTGGACAGTTCCCATGGGAGCAATCAGCCCCAGCATTTT.

The rearrangement links TRBV9 to TRBJ2-5, with D tentatively TRBD1 (6 bases). The end of the DNA fits TRBJ2-7 better, so the J call may be wrong. From germline, CDR1 is SGDLS and CDR2 YYNGEE. This CDR3 contains 13 residues. The CDR3 coding sequence is TGTGCCAGCAGCGCATTACAGGGAAACGAGCAGTACTTC. Translation: CASSALQGNEQYF.

V is TRBV7-9 and J is TRBJ2-5; TRBD2 matches 11 bases. The ends lost 3 bases at V and 2 bases at J; junction bases unmatched: 8. This CDR3 has 17 amino acids. The germline V gene encodes CDR1 SEHNR and CDR2 FQNEAQ (reference sequence). The CDR3 loop is CASSLPSSGGTQETQYF. The CDR3 DNA follows: TGTGCCAGCAGCTTGCCCTCTAGCGGGGGGACTCAAGAGACCCAGTACTTC.

The chain has TRBV4-3 and TRBJ1-1; D unresolved. CDR1 and CDR2 from the germline V gene are LGHNA and YSLEER. Trimming removed 0 bases from V and 3 bases from J, with 8 bases in between. This CDR3 contains 14 residues. CDR3 in amino acids: CASSQDSGYTEAFF. CDR3 nucleotides: TGCGCCAGCAGCCAAGATTCGGGATACACTGAAGCTTTCTTT.

J is TRBJ2-5 and V is TRBV6-1; TRBD2 agrees at 7 bases. Per the germline V gene, CDR1 is MNHNS and CDR2 is SASEGT. The length of the CDR3 is 15 residues. The V gene end was trimmed by 5 bases and the J gene end by 1 base; junction bases not matched to a gene: 7. The CDR3 reads CASSQLARTQETQYF. CDR3 coding DNA: TGTGCCAGCAGTCAACTAGCGAGGACCCAAGAGACCCAGTACTTC.

The J gene is TRBJ2-5, the V gene TRBV15; maybe TRBD2 (6 bases). This CDR3 has 15 residues. V lost 3 bases, J lost 0 bases, and 11 bases lay in between. Germline loops: CDR1 LNHNV, CDR2 YYDKDF (reference sequence). The CDR3 spells CATSRMGEDQETQYF. DNA of the CDR3: TGTGCCACCAGCAGGATGGGGGAGGACCAAGAGACCCAGTACTTC.

CDR3 in amino acids: CSVVSQGWDNEQFF. CDR3 in DNA: TGCAGCGTTGTATCTCAGGGATGGGACAATGAGCAGTTCTTC. The chain is built from TRBV29-1 and TRBJ2-1; D may be TRBD1 (5 bases). The CDR3 runs to 14 residues. Germline CDR1 is SQVTM and CDR2 is ANQGSEA. The V and J ends lost 4 bases and 5 bases respectively, with 15 bases between them.

The genes are TRBV7-2 and TRBJ2-7, with 7 nucleotides matching TRBD2. V gave up 5 bases and J gave up 3 bases; unmatched junction bases: 4. The CDR3 contains 13 residues. Germline CDR1 reads SGHTA; CDR2 reads FQGNSA. The DNA of the CDR3 is TGTGCCAGCAGCACACCGGGAGGCTACGAGCAGTACTTC. Translation gives CASSTPGGYEQYF.

This clone is labeled large. The chain employs TRBV7-6 and TRBJ2-3, with D unclear. The CDR3 sequence is 13 residues long. CDR1 SGHVS and CDR2 FNYEAQ come from the germline V gene. V was trimmed by 1 base and J by 6 bases, leaving 8 bases between them. CDR3 bases: TGTGCCAGCAGCTTAGTTCTCGGGGATACGCAGTATTTT. The encoded protein is CASSLVLGDTQYF.

This chain connects TRBV7-9 to TRBJ1-1; 9 nucleotides align to TRBD1. The CDR3 is 14 amino acids. The V gene's germline CDR1 is SEHNR and CDR2 FQNEAQ (reference sequence). V trimming: 4 bases; J trimming: 4 bases; junction bases outside the gene matches: 4. CDR3 loop: CASSWNRGPTEAFF. The CDR3 DNA follows: TGTGCCAGCAGCTGGAACAGGGGGCCCACTGAAGCTTTCTTT.

V gene TRBV7-3 combines with J gene TRBJ2-7; 7 bases align to TRBD1. In germline, CDR1 is SGHTA, CDR2 FQGTGA. CDR3 length equals 13 residues. The V segment lost 5 bases and the J segment 2 bases; nucleotides outside the gene matches: 3. The CDR3 protein is CASSIGTAYEQYF. The CDR3 DNA reads TGTGCCAGCAGCATCGGGACAGCCTACGAGCAGTACTTC.

This clone qualifies as large. The J gene is TRBJ1-3, the V gene TRBV10-1; the D is unclear. CDR3 length: 15 residues. Germline V gives CDR1 WNHNN, CDR2 SYGVQD (reference sequence). V lost 11 bases and J lost 0, with 17 bases in between. This CDR3 is CAPQRFINSGNTIYF. In DNA, the CDR3 is TGCGCCCCCCAGCGTTTCATAAACTCTGGAAACACCATATATTTT.

The chain combines TRBV7-9 with TRBJ1-2, with TRBD1 identical over 12 bases. CDR1 is SEHNR, CDR2 FQNEAQ, per germline (reference sequence). Unmatched junction bases numbered 8, after V lost 3 bases and J lost 6 bases. The CDR3 is made up of 16 amino acids. As DNA, the CDR3 is TGTGCCAGCAGCTTGCGGGACAGGGGGCTTTCGGATGGCTACACCTTC. Translation gives CASSLRDRGLSDGYTF.

The chain links TRBV9 to TRBJ2-5; D ambiguous. The J call is doubtful: the DNA matches TRBJ2-7 better. The CDR3 extends over 13 amino acids. Germline CDR1 and CDR2: SGDLS and YYNGEE. The CDR3 reads CASSPGVSYEQYF. CDR3 DNA sequence: TGTGCCAGCAGCCCAGGCGTGAGCTACGAGCAGTACTTC.

This sequence joins TRBV15 and TRBJ2-3, with 10 positions matching TRBD2. The CDR3 is 16 amino acids. Germline CDR1 LNHNV, CDR2 YYDKDF (reference sequence). Germline trimming cut 7 bases from V and 3 bases from J; bases unmatched to any gene: 10. This CDR3 reads CATTAGGPLKTDTQYF. CDR3 nucleotide sequence: TGTGCCACCACAGCGGGAGGGCCGTTGAAAACAGATACGCAGTATTTT.

The chain employs TRBV9 and TRBJ2-1; 10 bases match TRBD2. CDR1 is SGDLS and CDR2 is YYNGEE in the germline V gene. The CDR3 extends over 16 amino acids. V was clipped by 3 bases and J by 7 bases; unmatched bases: 10. CDR3 coding DNA: TGTGCCAGCAGCGCGCCCTTAGCGGGGGGTACTAATGAGCAGTTCTTC. As protein: CASSAPLAGGTNEQFF.

This clone was picked up one time. The chain combines TRBV9 with TRBJ1-6, with D possibly TRBD1 on 6 matching bases. Germline V gene data show CDR1 as SGDLS and CDR2 as YYNGEE. Trimming removed 0 bases at V and 8 bases at J, with 12 bases between. The CDR3 covers 15 residues. The CDR3 bases are TGTGCCAGCAGCGTAGCGGGGGGGGCGCATTCACCCCTCCACTTT. Residues: CASSVAGGAHSPLHF.

This rearrangement joins TRBV2 to TRBJ1-5, with D possibly TRBD1 on 6 matching bases. CDR1 SNHLY and CDR2 FYNNEI come from the germline V gene. Trimming stripped 2 bases from V and 1 base from J, with 15 bases between. CDR3 length equals 17 residues. The CDR3 reads CASSETWFGQSNQPQHF. The DNA for the CDR3 is TGTGCCAGCAGTGAAACGTGGTTTGGACAGAGCAATCAGCCCCAGCATTTT.

V and J are TRBV30 and TRBJ1-5; 7 bases are a match to TRBD1. CDR1 GTSNPN and CDR2 SVGIG come from the germline V gene (reference sequence). CDR3 length: 15 amino acids. The trim removed 2 bases at V and 5 bases at J, leaving 9 bases unmatched. CDR3 protein: CAWSPTGTFDQPQHF. In nucleotides, the CDR3 is TGTGCCTGGAGTCCGACAGGGACCTTCGATCAGCCCCAGCATTTT.

The gene calls are TRBV30 and TRBJ2-1, with D possibly TRBD2 on 5 matching bases. The CDR3 consists of 13 residues. The germline V and J ends were trimmed by 0 bases and 4 bases, with 7 bases remaining between them. The germline V gene has CDR1 GTSNPN and CDR2 SVGIG (reference sequence). This chain's CDR3 is CAWSVEEYNEQFF. CDR3 nucleotide sequence: TGTGCCTGGAGTGTGGAGGAATACAATGAGCAGTTCTTC.